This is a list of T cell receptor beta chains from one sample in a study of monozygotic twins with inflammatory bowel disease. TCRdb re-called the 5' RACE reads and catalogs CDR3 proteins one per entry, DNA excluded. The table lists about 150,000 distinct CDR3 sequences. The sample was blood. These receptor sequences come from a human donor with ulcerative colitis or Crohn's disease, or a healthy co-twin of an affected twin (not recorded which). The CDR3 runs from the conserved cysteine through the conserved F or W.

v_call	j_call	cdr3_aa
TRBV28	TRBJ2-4	CASSDGLAGAFQQDIQYF
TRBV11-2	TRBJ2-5	CASSLQSVGETQYF
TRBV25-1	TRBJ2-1	CASTLSSGSTIYNEQFF
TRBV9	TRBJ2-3	CASSVIPSGTSTDTQYF
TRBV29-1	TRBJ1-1	CSVTTGGITEAFF
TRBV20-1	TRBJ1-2	CSAGKGSGYTF
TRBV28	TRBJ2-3	CASSSPTDTQYF
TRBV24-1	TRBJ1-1	CATRNGPLTEAFF
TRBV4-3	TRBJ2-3	CASSQGAGVGHTQYF
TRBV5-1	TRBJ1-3	CASSSRTGTGNTIYF
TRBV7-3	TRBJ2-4	CASSLQGQVKNMQYF
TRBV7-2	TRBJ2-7	CASSLGGLAGVEQYF
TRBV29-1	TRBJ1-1	CSVEVQGPATEAFF
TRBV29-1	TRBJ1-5	CSVRGAVADQPQHF
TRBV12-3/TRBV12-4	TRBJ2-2	CASSLGWGGDTGELFF
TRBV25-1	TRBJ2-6	CASMVSGANVLTF
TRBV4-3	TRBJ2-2	CASSQDHSRGWDTGELFF
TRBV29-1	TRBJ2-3	CSFPFGGVNPDTQYF
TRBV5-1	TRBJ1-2	CASSPGQGPYGYTF
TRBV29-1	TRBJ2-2	CSVPTEGVAGELFF
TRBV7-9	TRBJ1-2	CASSLRVRGQANYGYTF
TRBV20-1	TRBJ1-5	CSALWGGGNQPQHF
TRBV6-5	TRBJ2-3	CASSWQGADTQYF
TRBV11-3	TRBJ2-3	CASSVTGTLGDTQYF
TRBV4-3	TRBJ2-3	CASSQLAGGTDTQYF
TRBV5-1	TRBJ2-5	CASSFYLRAETQYF
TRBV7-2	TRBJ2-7	CASSFMGQVYEQYF
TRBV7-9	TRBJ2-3	CASSSGLAGVSYTQYF
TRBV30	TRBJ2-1	CAWLAATPYNEQFF
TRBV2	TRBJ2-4	CASSERLINIQYF
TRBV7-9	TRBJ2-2	CASSLSSGRAHGELFF
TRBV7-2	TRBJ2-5	CASSLMASGMGTQYF
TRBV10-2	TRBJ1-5	CAISDRGGQPQHF
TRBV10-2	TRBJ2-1	CASSESVPSGVKFF
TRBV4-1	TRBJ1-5	CASSSGQGHDQPQHF
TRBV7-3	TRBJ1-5	CASSVPGQGGQPQHF
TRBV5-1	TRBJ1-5	CASSPQGSNQPQHF
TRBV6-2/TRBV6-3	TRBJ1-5	CASSYHRAGNQPQHF
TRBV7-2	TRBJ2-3	CASSFGLPSTDTQYF
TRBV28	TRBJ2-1	CASSLWTEQFF
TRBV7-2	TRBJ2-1	CASSPMVGQGSNEQFF
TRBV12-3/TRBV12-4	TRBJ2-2	CASTTFSGRTNGGELFF
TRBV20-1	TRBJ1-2	CSARDGTGATVYGYTF
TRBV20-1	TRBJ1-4	CSARPGQSNEKLFF
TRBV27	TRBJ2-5	CASSLSHGIQETQYF
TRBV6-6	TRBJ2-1	CASSQGVYNEQFF
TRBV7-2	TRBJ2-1	CASSPPVRDNEQFF
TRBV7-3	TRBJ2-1	CASSLTWREGTEQFF
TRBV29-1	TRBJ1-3	CSVLTGMTGNTIYF
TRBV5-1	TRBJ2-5	CASSTGQGAGGETQYF
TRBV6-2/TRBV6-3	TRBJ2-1	CASSYSSRGRPGNYNEQFF
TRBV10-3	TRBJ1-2	CAISESKGILNYGYTF
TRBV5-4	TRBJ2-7	CASSRAGSESVYEQYF
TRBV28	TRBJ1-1	CASRPPGPVNTEAFF